One sample yielded the 26 T cell receptor beta chains listed below, sequenced in a study of metastatic and nonmetastatic thyroid tumors. Patients had received no treatment of any kind before thyroid surgery. MiXCR was used by TCRdb to re-call the PCR reads. The sample includes about 26,000 clones, around 25% seen only once; the top ten take more than 5%. The sample taken for sequencing was blood. These receptors were collected from a female donor with papillary thyroid cancer or a benign thyroid nodule (not recorded which). Some clones in this sample may be carry-over from other donors' samples.

This clone appeared a few times. The V call is TRBV28, the J call TRBJ1-2; perhaps TRBD1 as D (5 bases). V dropped 7 bases and J dropped 4 bases, with 16 bases sitting between them. The germline V gene has CDR1 MDHEN and CDR2 SYDVKM. CDR3 size: 14 residues. Here the CDR3 reads CASIGGASSYGYTF. The CDR3 region has the DNA TGTGCCAGCATAGGAGGGGCGTCTAGCTATGGCTACACCTTC.

Relative to its sample, this clone is medium-sized. This chain joins TRBV12-3 or TRBV12-4 and TRBJ2-7; maybe TRBD2 (5 bases). This CDR3 contains 13 residues. The V end was cut by 2 bases, the J end by 0 bases, with 5 bases between. In DNA form, the CDR3 reads TGTGCCAGCAGTTTAACTAGCTCCTACGAGCAGTACTTC. The encoded protein is CASSLTSSYEQYF.

Only a few counts were recorded for this clone. The chain is built from TRBV6-4 and TRBJ2-2, with a possible D match to TRBD1 (6 bases). The germline gives CDR1 MRHNA, CDR2 SNTAGT. The CDR3 covers 15 residues. With 5 bases removed from V and 3 bases from J, the gap between germline ends came to 13 bases. The CDR3 sequence: CASSFSDSYTGELFF. The DNA of the CDR3 is TGTGCCAGCAGTTTCTCGGACAGCTACACCGGGGAGCTGTTTTTT.

This clone was observed a handful of times. The rearrangement links TRBV6-2 or TRBV6-3 to TRBJ2-1; TRBD2 aligns across 13 bases. The length of the CDR3 is 14 residues. V lost 5 bases to trimming and J lost 10 bases; unmatched junction nucleotides: 5. Germline V CDR1 and CDR2: MNHEY, SVGEGT. The CDR3 sequence: CASSRLAGGFEQFF. For the CDR3, the DNA is TGTGCCAGCAGTAGACTAGCGGGAGGATTCGAGCAGTTCTTC.

The rearrangement uses TRBV28 and TRBJ2-1; 9 bases are shared with TRBD2. The CDR3 runs to 15 residues. CDR1 is MDHEN, CDR2 SYDVKM, per germline. After removal of 7 bases from V and 4 bases from J, the junction contained 8 bases not matched to a gene. The CDR3 is CASTRLAGTYNEQFF. In DNA form, the CDR3 reads TGTGCCAGCACCAGGCTAGCGGGGACATACAATGAGCAGTTCTTC.

V and J are TRBV4-2 and TRBJ2-1; TRBD2 aligns across 14 bases. Per the germline V gene, CDR1 is LGHNA and CDR2 is YNFKEQ. CDR3 size: 19 residues. V lost 4 bases to trimming and J lost 7 bases; unmatched junction nucleotides: 15. CDR3 nucleotides: TGTGCCAGCAGCCCTATGGGACTAGCGGGAGAAGTGAACGCGAATGAGCAGTTCTTC. Translating it yields CASSPMGLAGEVNANEQFF.

This clone has ten or more counts. This sequence may be a read error, since a much larger clone differs from it by one base. CDR3 sequence (DNA): TGTGCCAGCATCCCACAGGGGCTTTGGGAGCAGTTCTTC. This sequence encodes CASIPQGLWEQFF. The rearrangement joins TRBV28 to TRBJ2-1; 7 bases map to TRBD1. This CDR3 region has 13 residues. The V gene end was trimmed by 7 bases and the J gene end by 10 bases; junction bases not matched to a gene: 10. Germline CDR1 reads MDHEN; CDR2 reads SYDVKM.

This clone was detected many times. The CDR3 coding sequence is TGCAGTGCCGAGGGATCCCTAGCGGGAGGGGATGAGCAGTTCTTC. Protein sequence: CSAEGSLAGGDEQFF. This rearrangement joins TRBV20-1 to TRBJ2-1, with 12 bases identical to TRBD2. CDR1 is DFQATT, CDR2 SNEGSKA, per germline (reference sequence). The CDR3 runs to 15 residues. Trimming cost V 6 bases and J 8 bases; bases outside gene matches: 11.

This clone is labeled as medium-sized. The chain combines TRBV15 with TRBJ2-6, with a weak D call TRBD2 (5 bases). Trimming stripped 10 bases from V and 1 base from J, with 14 bases between. Looked up from germline, CDR1 is LNHNV and CDR2 is YYDKDF (reference sequence). The CDR3 is made up of 15 amino acids. The CDR3 spells CASSDSSSGANVLTF. CDR3 coding DNA: TGTGCCAGTTCGGACTCGTCTTCTGGGGCCAACGTCCTGACTTTC.

This clone appeared many times. Just one base apart from a much larger clone, this may be a read error. The same CDR3 also results from other DNA sequences found in this sample. J is TRBJ1-5 and V is TRBV10-1, with TRBD1 as a possible D gene (5 bases). CDR3 length: 15 residues. Looked up from germline, CDR1 is WNHNN and CDR2 is SYGVQD (reference sequence). V was pared by 7 bases and J by 6 bases, with 19 bases between. The CDR3 DNA reads TGCGCCAGCACCCTTCGACAGCCGCGCAGTCAGCCCCAGCATTTT. Translation: CASTLRQPRSQPQHF.

Only a few counts were recorded for this clone. This may be a read error: a much more frequent sequence differs by one nucleotide. The chain employs TRBV5-4 and TRBJ2-1; D is possibly TRBD1 or TRBD2 (5 bases each). The CDR3 sequence is 16 residues long. Germline loops: CDR1 SGHNT, CDR2 YYREEE (reference sequence). Written as DNA, the CDR3 is TGTGCCTGCAGCTTACTCCCTGGGGGCTCCTACAATGAGCAGTTCTTC. Its protein product is CACSLLPGGSYNEQFF. The full variable domain, its missing parts supplied by reference TRBV5-4 and TRBJ2-1, is ETGVTQSPTHLIKTRGQQVTLRCSSQSGHNTVSWYQQALGQGPQFIFQYYREEENGRGNFPPRFSGLQFPNYSSELNVNALELDDSALYLCACSLLPGGSYNEQFFGPGTRLTVL.

The genes are TRBV20-1 and TRBJ2-2, with D maybe TRBD2 (5 bases). The CDR3 is 14 residues long. V lost 2 bases, J lost 2 bases, and 9 bases lay in between. Germline CDR1 DFQATT, CDR2 SNEGSKA (reference sequence). CDR3 DNA sequence: TGCAGTGCTAGATTTGGAGGAAACACCGGGGAGCTGTTTTTT. Its protein product is CSARFGGNTGELFF.

This clone was picked up a small number of times. This chain joins TRBV25-1 and TRBJ1-1; D is uncertain. Trimming left V 7 bases short and J 3 bases short, with 12 bases between. Per germline, CDR1 MGHDK and CDR2 SYGVNS. The CDR3 is 13 residues long. The CDR3 region is CASTHSRDTEAFF. The CDR3 DNA is TGTGCCAGCACGCATTCGAGGGACACTGAAGCTTTCTTT.

This clone was counted a few times. This chain links TRBV11-2 with TRBJ2-7; 8 bases fit TRBD2. The germline gives CDR1 SGHAT, CDR2 FQNNGV. Unmatched junction bases numbered 10, after V lost 5 bases and J lost 1 base. This CDR3 contains 16 residues. Written as DNA, the CDR3 is TGTGCCAGCAGCCCGGGGGGGGTAGCGGGGTCCTACGAGCAGTACTTC. It codes for CASSPGGVAGSYEQYF.

This clone was seen repeatedly, ten times or more. This chain connects TRBV28 to TRBJ2-6; maybe TRBD1 (5 bases). Germline V gene lookup returns CDR1 MDHEN and CDR2 SYDVKM. V lost 6 bases and J lost 2, with 26 bases in between. The CDR3 totals 20 residues. The CDR3 DNA reads as TGTGCCAGCAGCACGGGTTACAAATTGACAGTCCTCCCTGGGGCCAACGTCCTGACTTTC. Protein product: CASSTGYKLTVLPGANVLTF.

The chain is built from TRBV6-1 and TRBJ1-2, with D possibly matching TRBD1 (5 bases). From germline, CDR1 is MNHNS and CDR2 SASEGT. The V end was cut by 2 bases, the J end by 1 base, with 14 bases between. The CDR3 is 16 amino acids. CDR3 region: CASSELSGTVNYGYTF. In nucleotides, the CDR3 is TGTGCCAGCAGTGAATTATCCGGGACGGTTAACTATGGCTACACCTTC.

In its sample, this clone was seen many times. This chain connects TRBV28 to TRBJ2-3; the match to TRBD1 covers 10 bases. The CDR3 is 15 residues long. V gave up 5 bases and J gave up 2 bases; unmatched junction bases: 4. The V gene's germline CDR1 is MDHEN and CDR2 SYDVKM. The CDR3 DNA is TGTGCCAGCAGTCCTGGACAGGGGGACACAGATACGCAGTATTTT. Amino acid sequence: CASSPGQGDTDTQYF.

This clone was observed a few times. A junction boundary mismatches the germline segment, possibly from a read error. The V and J genes are TRBV10-3 and TRBJ2-2; 7 bases line up with TRBD1. Germline-derived CDR1 and CDR2 are ENHRY and SYGVKD. The CDR3 spans 15 residues. DNA for the CDR3: TGTGCCATCATTGAGCCAGGGGGGAACACCGGGGAGCTGTTTTTT. Encoded protein: CAIIEPGGNTGELFF.

The table lists this clone with many counts. V and J are TRBV5-6 and TRBJ2-1; D is undetermined. This CDR3 region has 13 residues. Germline loops: CDR1 SGHDT, CDR2 YYEEEE. V was pared by 0 bases and J by 6 bases, with 7 bases between. CDR3 loop: CASSLGNVNEQFF. The CDR3 DNA is TGTGCCAGCAGCTTGGGGAACGTCAATGAGCAGTTCTTC.

The genes are TRBV20-1 and TRBJ2-3, with D unclear. Germline CDR1 DFQATT, CDR2 SNEGSKA (reference sequence). CDR3 size: 14 residues. Deletions cut 2 bases from V and 6 bases from J, with 15 bases between. CDR3 loop: CSARSENTGDTQYF. The CDR3 DNA is TGCAGTGCTAGATCCGAGAATACCGGTGATACGCAGTATTTT.

This clone was seen repeatedly, ten times or more. This chain joins TRBV5-1 and TRBJ1-4, with 9 bases aligning to TRBD1. Germline V gene sequence: CDR1 SGHRS, CDR2 YFSETQ. The CDR3 has 14 residues. The V segment lost 3 bases and the J segment 7 bases; nucleotides outside the gene matches: 4. The CDR3 DNA sequence: TGCGCCAGCAGCTCGGGACAGGGATTTGAAAAACTGTTTTTT. It encodes CASSSGQGFEKLFF.

This clone is labeled as medium-sized (0.01 to 0.1%). This chain links TRBV28 with TRBJ2-5, with 9 bases fitting TRBD1. From germline, CDR1 is MDHEN and CDR2 SYDVKM. There are 13 residues in the CDR3. V lost 2 bases to trimming and J lost 6 bases; unmatched junction nucleotides: 1. The CDR3 here is CASSLGTGKTQYF. The CDR3 DNA reads TGTGCCAGCAGTTTAGGGACAGGGAAGACCCAGTACTTC.

This chain connects TRBV6-1 to TRBJ1-5, with D possibly being TRBD1 (6 bases). Looked up from germline, CDR1 is MNHNS and CDR2 is SASEGT. Trimming cost V 6 bases and J 5 bases, with 20 bases left between them. The CDR3 extends over 16 amino acids. CDR3 bases: TGTGCCAGCAGGGATCGTGCAGGGGTCGCCTATCAGCCCCAGCATTTT. Translation: CASRDRAGVAYQPQHF.

The sample holds one count of this clone. This chain connects TRBV20-1 to TRBJ2-1, with 11 bases fitting TRBD2. Germline-derived CDR1 and CDR2 are DFQATT and SNEGSKA (reference sequence). The CDR3 spans 16 residues. V shed 3 bases and J 3 bases; nucleotides not matched to a gene: 7. CDR3 region: CSARWGLADVYNEQFF. For the CDR3, the DNA is TGCAGTGCTAGGTGGGGACTAGCGGATGTCTACAATGAGCAGTTCTTC.

This chain joins TRBV20-1 and TRBJ2-3; no definite D call. Trimming stripped 6 bases from V and 0 bases from J, with 4 bases between. The CDR3 has 11 residues. Germline V gene data show CDR1 as DFQATT and CDR2 as SNEGSKA (reference sequence). Here the CDR3 reads CSASSTDTQYF. In DNA, the CDR3 is TGCAGTGCGAGTAGCACAGATACGCAGTATTTT.

This clone occurred a few times. The chain uses TRBV10-2 and TRBJ2-1; D uncertain. Germline lookup yields CDR1 WSHSY and CDR2 SAAADI. V dropped 7 bases and J dropped 4 bases, with 8 bases sitting between them. The CDR3 has 12 amino acids. The CDR3 loop reads CASITCYNEQFF. The CDR3 DNA is TGCGCCAGCATCACATGTTACAATGAGCAGTTCTTC.